A selection of T cell receptor beta chains follows, all from one sample in a study of cytomegalovirus exposure and HLA in healthy donors. Generated by immunoSEQ multiplex PCR, the TCRdb table keeps only in-frame clones and is missing some. The sample contains some 160,000 clones, 82% of which appear only once. Material: PBMCs. These TCRs come from a male donor in good health and CMV-seronegative. Both conserved end residues are part of each CDR3. A D gene is named only where the DNA matches it firmly. The listing skips clone size in some rows; elsewhere it reads once, few, many or a size class.

J gene,V gene,clone size,D gene,CDR3 protein,CDR3 DNA
TRBJ2-3,TRBV2,NA,NA,CASSYGREADTQYF,TGTGCCAGCAGCTACGGCAGGGAAGCAGATACGCAGTATTTT
TRBJ2-3,TRBV29-1,few,NA,CSVEGDTIRTDTQYF,TGCAGCGTTGAAGGTGACACAATTCGCACAGATACGCAGTATTTT
TRBJ1-6,TRBV5-1,NA,TRBD1,CASSLLGQDSYNSPLHF,TGCGCCAGCAGCCTCCTAGGACAGGACTCCTATAATTCACCCCTCCACTTT
TRBJ1-2,TRBV27,NA,NA,CASSSRGYGYTF,TGTGCCAGCTCTTCGCGGGGCTATGGCTACACCTTC
TRBJ2-5,TRBV9,once,NA,CASSGVPGETQYF,TGTGCCAGCAGCGGCGTCCCGGGAGAGACCCAGTACTTC
TRBJ2-2,TRBV11-3,NA,NA,CASSPPGHQYTGELFF,TGTGCCAGCAGTCCCCCGGGACACCAATACACCGGGGAGCTGTTTTTT
TRBJ2-1,TRBV7-2,NA,NA,CASIKSSYNEQFF,TGTGCCAGCATCAAGAGCTCCTACAATGAGCAGTTCTTC
TRBJ1-5,TRBV6-1,once,NA,CASSEALDRNQPQHF,TGTGCCAGCAGTGAAGCGCTGGACAGAAATCAGCCCCAGCATTTT
TRBJ2-4,TRBV28,NA,NA,CASSPSGAGERNIQYF,TGTGCCAGCAGCCCCTCTGGGGCAGGGGAGCGGAACATTCAGTACTTC
TRBJ1-5,TRBV19,few,TRBD1,CASSKGQGKGDQPQHF,TGTGCCAGTAGTAAGGGACAGGGGAAAGGAGATCAGCCCCAGCATTTT
TRBJ2-7,TRBV4-1,NA,NA,CASSPRQTAYEQYF,TGCGCCAGCAGCCCGCGACAGACAGCCTACGAGCAGTACTTC
TRBJ1-2,TRBV10-2,NA,NA,CASSPPHRRRVYGYTF,TGCGCCAGCTCACCCCCTCACAGGCGGCGTGTCTATGGCTACACCTTC
TRBJ2-2,TRBV27,NA,TRBD2,CASSSGLASGELFF,TGTGCCAGCAGTTCGGGACTAGCGTCCGGGGAGCTGTTTTTT
TRBJ2-5,TRBV11-2,once,NA,CASSAGQTQETQYF,TGTGCCAGCAGCGCCGGACAGACCCAAGAGACCCAGTACTTC